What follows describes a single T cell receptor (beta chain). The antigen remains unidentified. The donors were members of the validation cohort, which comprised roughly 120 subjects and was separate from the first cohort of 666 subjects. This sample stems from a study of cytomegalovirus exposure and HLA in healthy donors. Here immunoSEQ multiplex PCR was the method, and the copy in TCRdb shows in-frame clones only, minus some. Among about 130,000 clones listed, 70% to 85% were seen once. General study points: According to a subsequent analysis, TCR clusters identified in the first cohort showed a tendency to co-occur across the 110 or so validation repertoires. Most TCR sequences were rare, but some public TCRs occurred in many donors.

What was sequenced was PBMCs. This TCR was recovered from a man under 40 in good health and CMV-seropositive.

The CDR3 loop is CASSVVGVGQTQYF. Written as DNA, the CDR3 is TGTGCCAGCAGCGTAGTGGGTGTGGGGCAGACCCAGTACTTC. The chain uses TRBV9 and TRBJ2-5, with a weak D call TRBD1 (5 bases). The CDR3 runs 14 residues. V was cut by 0 bases and J by 6 bases, with 12 bases left in between. Per germline, CDR1 SGDLS and CDR2 YYNGEE.